This T cell receptor beta chain was sequenced in a study of chemoradiotherapy in HPV16-positive cancers (dated by TCRdb to between 2022 and 2023). With regard to the full study: Using functional T-cell assays on cells from two HPV16-positive patients, the researchers defined candidate HPV-specific T-cell clones and common TCR motifs. The study asked whether T-cell immunity to the HPV oncoproteins E6 and E7 changes during chemoradiotherapy and whether this immunity affects survival. The candidate HPV-specific TCRs and motifs were then tracked in TCR repertoires from 86 patients with HPV-related cancers. Results and caveats for the whole study, not just this receptor: Expansion of candidate HPV-specific clones and E7-related TCR motifs was observed in the tumor microenvironment during treatment, whereas no such expansion was observed for non-HPV-specific T cells. The functional definition of HPV-specific T cells was derived from only two HPV16-positive patients, and the survival association was reported for HPV16-positive patients. Among HPV16-positive patients, expansion of HPV-responsive T cells during chemoradiotherapy was associated with better recurrence-free survival.

Repertoires were sampled repeatedly over the course of chemoradiotherapy, so clonal expansion could be followed in the tumor microenvironment. Libraries were built with the immunoSEQ multiplex PCR assay. The clones in this table, taken by TCRdb from immuneACCESS, are in-frame only. Not every clone is retained; where verified, under half of the shortfall comes from an unresolved V gene, and the cause of the rest is unknown. The sample table lists approximately 12,000 clones, 81% of them with a count of one. Approximately 1% of the sample rests with the top ten. As regards this clone: The clone's antigen remains unknown. Nothing much larger sits one base from this clone, and base qualities are not available.

The specimen was taken from a patient who underwent chemoradiotherapy. This sequence originates from a human donor with HPV-associated anogenital cancer.

The DNA sequence follows: TGCGCCAGCAGCCCGGACTCCCCAGGGCAGCCCCAGCATTTT. Its coded protein is CASSPDSPGQPQHF. The rearrangement combines TRBV5-1 with TRBJ1-5, with TRBD1 perhaps the D gene, on 5 matching bases. The V end loses 4 bases and the J end loses 7 bases, and a stretch of 15 bases separates them. The CDR3 sequence holds 14 residues, the cysteine and phenylalanine included. CDR3 DNA is the only sequence kept; it has 42 bases, read in frame from the first base. The germline V gene encodes CDR1 SGHRS and CDR2 YFSETQ.